The source of this TCR beta chain is a study of cytomegalovirus exposure and HLA in healthy donors. Study-wide findings and caveats: DRB1 showed the most TCR associations and HLA-C the fewest in a later analysis, as rates varied by HLA locus. Among TCR beta chains, those listed as cytomegalovirus-associated numbered 164. The study had only CMV serostatus as immune exposure information. Reported findings show TCR beta sequences accurately forecast HLA-A and HLA-B alleles in most subjects.

This clone has just a few counts. Antigen: not known. The germline CDR1 and CDR2 sequences are SGHNT and YYREEE (reference sequence). This CDR3 has 13 amino acids. Trimming took 3 bases from V and 5 from J, leaving 11 bases between them. The PCR used 60 Vbeta and 13 Jbeta primers. Produced via immunoSEQ multiplex PCR; TCRdb's table is partial and in-frame only. The sample lists 45,000 to 75,000 clones, approximately 70% occurring once. Sequenced material: PBMCs. The sequence derives from a woman aged 55-75 years in good health and CMV-seropositive. This chain uses TRBV5-4 with TRBJ1-2; D remains ambiguous. CDR3 loop: CASSSVGGYGYTF. In nucleotides, the CDR3 is TGTGCCAGCAGCTCCGTCGGAGGATATGGCTACACCTTC.